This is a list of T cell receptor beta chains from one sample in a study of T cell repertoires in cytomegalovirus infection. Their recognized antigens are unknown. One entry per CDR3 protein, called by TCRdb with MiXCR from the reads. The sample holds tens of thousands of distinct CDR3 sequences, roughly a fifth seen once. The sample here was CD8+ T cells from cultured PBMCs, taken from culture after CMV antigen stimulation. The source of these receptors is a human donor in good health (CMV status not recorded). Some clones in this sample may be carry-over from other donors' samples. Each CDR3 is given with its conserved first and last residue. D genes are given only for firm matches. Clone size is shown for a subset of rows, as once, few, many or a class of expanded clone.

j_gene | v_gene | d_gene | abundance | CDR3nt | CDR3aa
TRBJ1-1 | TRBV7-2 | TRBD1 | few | TGTGCCAGCAGCTTGTCCAGGGGGGGGAACACTGAAGCTTTCTTT | CASSLSRGGNTEAFF
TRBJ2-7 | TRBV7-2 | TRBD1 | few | TGTGCCAGCAGCTTAGAGGACGAGGGGGCGTACGAGCAGTACTTC | CASSLEDEGAYEQYF
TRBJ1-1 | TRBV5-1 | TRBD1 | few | TGCGCCAGCAGCTTGAGGGCAGGGGGCATGAACACTGAAGCTTTCTTT | CASSLRAGGMNTEAFF
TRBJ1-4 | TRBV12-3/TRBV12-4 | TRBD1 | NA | TGTGCCAGCAGTTTTTTAAACAGGGGAACTAATGAAAAACTGTTTTTT | CASSFLNRGTNEKLFF
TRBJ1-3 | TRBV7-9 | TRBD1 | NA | TGTGCCAGCAGCCCCCGCGATCAGGGGGTAAACACCATATATTTT | CASSPRDQGVNTIYF
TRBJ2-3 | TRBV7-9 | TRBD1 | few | TGTGCCAGCAGCTCCCGGGACAGGGGGCAAGGCACAGATACGCAGTATTTT | CASSSRDRGQGTDTQYF
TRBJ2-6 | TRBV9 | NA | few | TGTGCCAGCAGCAGGGCTGGGGCCAACGTCCTGACTTTC | CASSRAGANVLTF
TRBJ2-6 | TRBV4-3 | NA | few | TGCGCCAGCAGCCAAGACCGAGGTGTCAGATACAGTCCCTCTGGGGCCAACGTCCTGACTTTC | CASSQDRGVRYSPSGANVLTF
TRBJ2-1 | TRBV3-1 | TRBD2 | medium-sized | TGTGCCAGCAGCCTTACTAGCGGGGGCCTTCGGGGCAATGAGCAGTTCTTC | CASSLTSGGLRGNEQFF
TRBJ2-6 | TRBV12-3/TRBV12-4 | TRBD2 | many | TGTGCCAGCAGGGCCCTAGCGGGGGGGCCCCGCTCTGGGGCCAACGTCCTGACTTTC | CASRALAGGPRSGANVLTF
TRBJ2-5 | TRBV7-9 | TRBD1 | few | TGTGCCAGCAGCCCCCTACAGGGGCGCTCGGAGACCCAGTACTTC | CASSPLQGRSETQYF
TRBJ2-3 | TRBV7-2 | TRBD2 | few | TGTGCCAGCAGCTCACTAGCGGGGGGGGTAACAGATACGCAGTATTTT | CASSSLAGGVTDTQYF
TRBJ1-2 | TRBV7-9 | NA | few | TGTGCCAGCAGCTTAGGGGCTCGGGGCCCCTATGGCTACACCTTC | CASSLGARGPYGYTF
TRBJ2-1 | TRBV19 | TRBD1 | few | TGTGCCAGTAGTATCTCCAGGGGGCCGAATGAGCAGTTCTTC | CASSISRGPNEQFF
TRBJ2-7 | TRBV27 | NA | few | TGTGCCAGCAGTCGAGACATCGGATACGAGCAGTACTTC | CASSRDIGYEQYF
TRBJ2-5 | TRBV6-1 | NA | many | TGTGCCAGCAGCTGGACCTTAATAGGGGCCGAAGAGACCCAGTACTTC | CASSWTLIGAEETQYF
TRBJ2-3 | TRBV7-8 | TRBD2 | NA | TGTGCCAGCAGCGTCAGACTAGCGGGGTTGACAGATACGCAGTATTTT | CASSVRLAGLTDTQYF
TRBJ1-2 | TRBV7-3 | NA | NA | TGTGCCAGCAGCTTAAGGGGGAGGGCGCCGGCTACTGGCTACACCTTC | CASSLRGRAPATGYTF
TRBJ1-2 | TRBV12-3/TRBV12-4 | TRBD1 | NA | TGTGCCAGCAGTGCCGGACAGGCCTATGGCTACACCTTC | CASSAGQAYGYTF
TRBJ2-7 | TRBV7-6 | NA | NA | TGTGCCAGCAGCTTATTGGGGCTTCCAAACGAGCAGTACTTC | CASSLLGLPNEQYF
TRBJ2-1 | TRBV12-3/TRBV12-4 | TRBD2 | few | TGTGCCAGCACACTAGGTGGGGGGGGATCCTACAATGAGCAGTTCTTC | CASTLGGGGSYNEQFF
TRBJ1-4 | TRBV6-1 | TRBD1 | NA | TGTGCCAGCAGGACCAATTACAGGGGAGGACTGTTTTTT | CASRTNYRGGLFF
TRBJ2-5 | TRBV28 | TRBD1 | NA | TGTGCCAGCAGTTTAGGAGGGACAGGGGGACAGTCCCAGTACTTC | CASSLGGTGGQSQYF
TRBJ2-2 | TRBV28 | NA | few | TGTGCCAGCACAGGCAGGGGTTCGACCGGGGAGCTGTTTTTT | CASTGRGSTGELFF
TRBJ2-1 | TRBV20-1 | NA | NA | TGCAGTGCTCCCCTGGGTGGGGCTACAAGCGGTGAGCAGTTCTTC | CSAPLGGATSGEQFF
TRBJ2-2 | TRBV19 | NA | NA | TGTGCCAGTAGTATAGCCCCCGGGGAGCTGTTTTTT | CASSIAPGELFF
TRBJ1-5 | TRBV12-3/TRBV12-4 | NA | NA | TGTGCCAGCAGTTTAGCGCGACGGGCAGATAATCAGCCCCAGCATTTT | CASSLARRADNQPQHF
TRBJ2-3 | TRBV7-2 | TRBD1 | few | TGTGCCAGCAGCAGCCAGGGGGGCACAGATACGCAGTATTTT | CASSSQGGTDTQYF
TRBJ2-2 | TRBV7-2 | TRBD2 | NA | TGTGCTAGCAGTAAAGGACGGGAGGGAACCGGGGAGCTGTTTTTT | CASSKGREGTGELFF
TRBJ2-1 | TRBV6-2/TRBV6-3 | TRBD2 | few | TGTGCCAGCAGGCGTGGACTAGCGGGCTCCTACAATGAGCAGTTCTTC | CASRRGLAGSYNEQFF
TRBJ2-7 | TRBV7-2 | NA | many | TGTGCCAGCAGCTTAGCGTATCGAGGGGGGGCAGGATCCTACGAGCAGTACTTC | CASSLAYRGGAGSYEQYF
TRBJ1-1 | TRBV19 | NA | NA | TGTGCCAGTAGTATATTAGGCGAGGCTGAAGCTTTCTTT | CASSILGEAEAFF
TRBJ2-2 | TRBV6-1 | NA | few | TGTGCCAGCAGGCCCTCCGGGGAAACCGGGGAGCTGTTTTTT | CASRPSGETGELFF
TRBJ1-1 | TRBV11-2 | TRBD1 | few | TGTGCCAGCAGCTTAGATCCAGGGGGAGTGCATGAAGCTTTCTTT | CASSLDPGGVHEAFF
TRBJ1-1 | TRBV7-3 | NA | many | TGTGCCAGCAGCTCAGACCCCTCGGGCCGCCCGCACACTGAAGCTTTCTTT | CASSSDPSGRPHTEAFF
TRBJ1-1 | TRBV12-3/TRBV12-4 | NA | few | TGTGCCAGCAGGGAGGACGGGAACACTGAAGCTTTCTTT | CASREDGNTEAFF
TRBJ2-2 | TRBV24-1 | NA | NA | TGTGCCACCAGTGATAACCCGGAGACCGGGGAGCTGTTTTTT | CATSDNPETGELFF
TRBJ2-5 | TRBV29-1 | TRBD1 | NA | TGCAGCGCCGATGGGACAGGGGGACTCGAAGAGACCCAGTACTTC | CSADGTGGLEETQYF
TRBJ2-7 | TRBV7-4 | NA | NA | TGTGCCAGCAGCCTCCTTCGGGCTTCCTACGAGCAGTACTTC | CASSLLRASYEQYF
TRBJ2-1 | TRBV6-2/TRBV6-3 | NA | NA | TGTGCCAGCAGCCGTGCTCGAACAGGGTCTAGAGACGGTGAGCAGTTCTTC | CASSRARTGSRDGEQFF
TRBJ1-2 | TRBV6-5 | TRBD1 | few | TGTGCCAGCAGATCGAATTTCCAGGGGGCATTGGACTATGGCTACACCTTC | CASRSNFQGALDYGYTF
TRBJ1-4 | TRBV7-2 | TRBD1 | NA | TGTGCCAGCAGCTTAAACAGGGGGAATGAAAAACTGTTTTTT | CASSLNRGNEKLFF
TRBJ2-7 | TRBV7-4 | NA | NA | TGTGCCAGCAGCTTAGGGCGGACTGTTCCCTACGAGCAGTACTTC | CASSLGRTVPYEQYF
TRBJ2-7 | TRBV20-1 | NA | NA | TGCAGTGCTAGAGTGAACGAGCAGTACTTC | CSARVNEQYF
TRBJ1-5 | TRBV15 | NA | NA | TGTGCTGTCAGGGGCTCTGCAAATCAGCCCCAGCATTTT | CAVRGSANQPQHF
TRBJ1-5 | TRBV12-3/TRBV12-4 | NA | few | TGTGCCAGCAGTTTAGGCGGGGCCCATAGCAATCAGCCCCAGCATTTT | CASSLGGAHSNQPQHF
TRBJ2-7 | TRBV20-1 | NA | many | TGCAGTGCTAAGAATCGTTTCTCCTACGAGCAGTACTTC | CSAKNRFSYEQYF
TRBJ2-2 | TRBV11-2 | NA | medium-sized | TGTGCCAGCAGCTTAGGGGCTCGGGAGCTGTTTTTT | CASSLGARELFF
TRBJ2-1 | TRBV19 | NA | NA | TGTGCCAGTAGTATCTTTATCTACAATGAGCAGTTCTTC | CASSIFIYNEQFF
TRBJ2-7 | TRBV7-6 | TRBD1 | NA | TGTGCCAGCAGCTACGGACAGGGGGACGAGCAGTACTTC | CASSYGQGDEQYF
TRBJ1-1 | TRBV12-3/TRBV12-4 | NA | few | TGTGCCAGCAGTTTAAGAAGGGCTAACGCTGAAGCTTTCTTT | CASSLRRANAEAFF
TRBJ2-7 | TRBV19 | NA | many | TGTGCCAGTAGTATAGCAGACGAGCAGTACTTC | CASSIADEQYF
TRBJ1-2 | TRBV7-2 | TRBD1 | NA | TGTGCCAGCAGCTTAGCGGACAGGGCGCTCGATGGCTACACCTTC | CASSLADRALDGYTF
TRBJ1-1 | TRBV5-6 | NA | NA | TGTGCCAGCAGCTTGGAAGGGGAGGCTTTCTTT | CASSLEGEAFF